This T cell receptor (beta chain) was sequenced during a study of vaccination and CD4 T cells after COVID-19. Cultured CD4+ T-cell DNA underwent Oncomine TCR Beta short-read sequencing. Cultures of CD4+ T cells served as the source for extracting genomic DNA. Using its own MiXCR run on the PCR reads, TCRdb lists one record per CDR3 protein. Counted here are about 20,000 distinct CDR3 sequences, roughly two fifths occurring once; the ten biggest clones make up roughly 30%. Trimming removed 6 bases from V and 6 bases from J; junction bases left unmatched: 11. CDR3 length equals 15 residues. Germline V CDR1 and CDR2: DFQATT, SNEGSKA (reference sequence). As to time point: late sampling 161 to 241 days after vaccination in three convalescent patients. Stated treatment: roughly ten-day PBMC culture with coronavirus spike peptide pools or control peptides (ViraFEST assay). ViraFEST enlarged antigen-specific T cell populations with peptide pools and afterwards sequenced TCRs.

This clonotype rates as medium-sized. Its specificity is not known. The receptor was isolated from a human donor who had recovered from COVID-19. Sequencing used CD4+ T cells from blood, cultured in vitro, obtained about 7 months after SARS-CoV-2 vaccination. The chain links TRBV20-1 to TRBJ1-5, with 10 bases fitting TRBD1. The CDR3 nucleotides are TGCAGTGCCCGGACAGGGGGAGGACTAGGTCAGCCCCAGCATTTT. Its protein is CSARTGGGLGQPQHF.